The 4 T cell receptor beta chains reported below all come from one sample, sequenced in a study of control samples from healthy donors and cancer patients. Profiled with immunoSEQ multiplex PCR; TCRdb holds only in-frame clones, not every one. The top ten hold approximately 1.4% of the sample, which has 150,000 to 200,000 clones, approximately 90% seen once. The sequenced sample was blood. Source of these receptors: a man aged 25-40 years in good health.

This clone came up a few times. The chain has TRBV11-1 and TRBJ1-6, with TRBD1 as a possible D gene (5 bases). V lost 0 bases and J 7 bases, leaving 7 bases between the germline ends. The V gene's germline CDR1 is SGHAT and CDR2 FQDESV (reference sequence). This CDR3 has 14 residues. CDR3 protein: CASSLAGPNSPLHF. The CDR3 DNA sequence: TGTGCCAGCAGCTTAGCGGGGCCCAATTCACCCCTCCACTTT.

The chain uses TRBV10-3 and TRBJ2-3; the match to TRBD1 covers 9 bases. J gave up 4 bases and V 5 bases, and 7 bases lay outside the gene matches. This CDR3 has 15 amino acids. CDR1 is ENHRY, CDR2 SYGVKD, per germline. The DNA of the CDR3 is TGTGCCATCAGTATAAACAGGGGGCTGGCAGATACGCAGTATTTT. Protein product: CAISINRGLADTQYF.

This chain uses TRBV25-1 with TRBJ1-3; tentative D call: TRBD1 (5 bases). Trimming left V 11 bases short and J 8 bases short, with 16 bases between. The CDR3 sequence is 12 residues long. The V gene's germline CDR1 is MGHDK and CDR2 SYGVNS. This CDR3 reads CAALGQGDTIYF. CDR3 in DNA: TGTGCCGCTCTGGGGCAAGGGGACACCATATATTTT.

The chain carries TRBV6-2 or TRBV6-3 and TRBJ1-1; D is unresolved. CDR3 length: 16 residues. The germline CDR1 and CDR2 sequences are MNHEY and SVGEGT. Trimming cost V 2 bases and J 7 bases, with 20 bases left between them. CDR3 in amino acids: CASSYPRYRTNFEAFF. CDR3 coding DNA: TGTGCCAGCAGTTACCCTCGTTATCGGACCAACTTTGAAGCTTTCTTT.